This is a list of T cell receptor beta chains from one sample in a study of neurological immune-mediated disorders. TCRdb recomputed calls from the 5' RACE reads with MiXCR, one row per CDR3 protein. The data contain about 62,000 distinct CDR3 sequences, 3% to 4% of them singletons. Sequencing used PBMCs. Receptors were obtained from a woman between 45 and 60 years old with multiple sclerosis. The CDR3 runs from the conserved cysteine through the conserved F or W. A D gene is named only where the DNA matches it firmly. Clone size is shown for a subset of rows, as once, few, many or a class of expanded clone.

D gene,J gene,V gene,clone size,CDR3 DNA,CDR3 protein
NA,TRBJ2-5,TRBV18,many,TGTGCCAGCTCACCACCGAACAGGGATGGGGAGACCCAGTACTTC,CASSPPNRDGETQYF
NA,TRBJ1-1,TRBV5-1,many,TGCGCCAGCAGCTGGCGGGGGTACTCTGAAGCTTTCTTT,CASSWRGYSEAFF
NA,TRBJ2-3,TRBV2,many,TGTGCCAGCAGCCCCCCCCCCGCAGATACGCAGTATTTT,CASSPPPADTQYF
TRBD1,TRBJ1-1,TRBV12-3/TRBV12-4,many,TGTGCCAGCAGTCAACAAACCGGGACAGGGCGGTCTGAAGCTTTCTTT,CASSQQTGTGRSEAFF
NA,TRBJ1-1,TRBV9,many,TGTGCCAGCAGCTCCAGGTGGTCGACTGAAGCTTTCTTT,CASSSRWSTEAFF
NA,TRBJ2-5,TRBV27,many,TGTGCCAGCAGTTCCACCCGGAAGGGGGGGCAAGAGACCCAGTACTTC,CASSSTRKGGQETQYF
NA,TRBJ2-4,TRBV20-1,many,TGCAGTGCTAGAGACCAAACAGGGGCCAAAAACATTCAGTACTTC,CSARDQTGAKNIQYF
NA,TRBJ2-7,TRBV3-1,many,TGTGCCAGCAGCCAAGCGGGACTGCGGAACTACTACGAGCAGTACTTC,CASSQAGLRNYYEQYF
TRBD1,TRBJ1-1,TRBV7-9,many,TGTGCCAGCAGCTCAAAACGGCTTGACAGGGGGAATACTGAAGCTTTCTTT,CASSSKRLDRGNTEAFF
NA,TRBJ2-1,TRBV15,many,TGTGCCACCAGCAGCCAGACTAGTCCCCCCTACAATGAGCAGTTCTTC,CATSSQTSPPYNEQFF
NA,TRBJ1-1,TRBV29-1,many,TGCAGCGTTCCTTCATACGGGGCAGGTACTGAAGCTTTCTTT,CSVPSYGAGTEAFF
NA,TRBJ2-3,TRBV10-3,many,TGTGCCATCAGTTCCGGGACTTTGGAGACCTCTGGCACAGATACGCAGTATTTT,CAISSGTLETSGTDTQYF
NA,TRBJ2-3,TRBV27,NA,TGTGCCAGCAGCCCCACGTCCGGAGATACGCAGTATTTT,CASSPTSGDTQYF
NA,TRBJ2-5,TRBV29-1,many,TGCAGCGTCGCACAGGTTCGAGGAGAGACCCAGTACTTC,CSVAQVRGETQYF
NA,TRBJ1-6,TRBV24-1,many,TGTGCCACCCCTCAAGGAATAAAGGGGAATTCACCCCTCCACTTT,CATPQGIKGNSPLHF
NA,TRBJ1-1,TRBV7-8,few,TGTGCCAGCAGCCCTGGGGGGCCGCGGTCGGCTTTCTTT,CASSPGGPRSAFF
TRBD1,TRBJ2-2,TRBV15,many,TGTGCCACCAGCAGGGACAGGGGTAATACCGGGGAGCTGTTTTTT,CATSRDRGNTGELFF
TRBD2,TRBJ2-1,TRBV2,many,TGTGCCAGCAGTGAACGCGGGAGAGGATGGTATGAGCAGTTCTTC,CASSERGRGWYEQFF
TRBD2,TRBJ2-3,TRBV10-3,NA,TGTGCCATCAGTGGAGGTCTAGCGGGAGGGACAACAGATACGCAGTATTTT,CAISGGLAGGTTDTQYF
NA,TRBJ1-1,TRBV12-3/TRBV12-4,many,TGTGCCAGCAGCCCCCGTCAGGGGAATGAAGCTTTCTTT,CASSPRQGNEAFF
NA,TRBJ2-1,TRBV30,many,TGTGCCTGGAATCTAGCCTACAATGAGCAGTTCTTC,CAWNLAYNEQFF
TRBD1,TRBJ2-7,TRBV7-3,many,TGTGCCAGCAGCTTATTAGGGGGCTTAGACGAGCAGTACTTC,CASSLLGGLDEQYF
NA,TRBJ1-3,TRBV5-1,many,TGCGCCAGCAGCTTGGTGGCGGGAGGAGTTGACACCATATATTTT,CASSLVAGGVDTIYF
NA,TRBJ2-4,TRBV7-9,many,TGTGCCAGCAGCCCCCCTCTAGCCAAAAACATTCAGTACTTC,CASSPPLAKNIQYF
NA,TRBJ1-5,TRBV7-2,many,TGTGCCAGCAGCTTAGCAAAGGGTAATCAGCCCCAGCATTTT,CASSLAKGNQPQHF
NA,TRBJ1-4,TRBV20-1,many,TGCAGTGCTAGTGGTGGAGCGGGTGAAAAACTGTTTTTT,CSASGGAGEKLFF
NA,TRBJ2-3,TRBV7-9,many,TGTGCCAGCAGCTTAGCGGAAGGACGGACTGATACGCAGTATTTT,CASSLAEGRTDTQYF
TRBD1,TRBJ1-2,TRBV12-3/TRBV12-4,many,TGTGCCAGCAGTTCCGGGACAGTCTATGGCTACACCTTC,CASSSGTVYGYTF
TRBD2,TRBJ2-5,TRBV5-8,many,TGTGCCAGCCCCCGACTAGCGGGTTTCCAAGAGACCCAGTACTTC,CASPRLAGFQETQYF
TRBD1,TRBJ2-7,TRBV12-3/TRBV12-4,many,TGTGCCAGCAGTTTAGCGACAGGGGTCGGCGAGCAGTACTTC,CASSLATGVGEQYF
NA,TRBJ2-5,TRBV7-2,many,TGTGCCAGCAGCTGGGGGGCGGGAGCAGGAGAGACCCAGTACTTC,CASSWGAGAGETQYF
NA,TRBJ2-4,TRBV5-1,many,TGCGCCAGCTCGCGCTCAGGGGTGGACAAAAACATTCAGTACTTC,CASSRSGVDKNIQYF
TRBD1,TRBJ1-5,TRBV29-1,many,TGCAGCGTTGAGGGACAGTTCGGTCAGCCCCAGCATTTT,CSVEGQFGQPQHF
NA,TRBJ1-5,TRBV6-6,many,TGTGCCAGCAGCTCCGTGGGGCCCCAGAATTTT,CASSSVGPQNF
NA,TRBJ1-6,TRBV5-1,few,TGCGCCAGCAGCTTGCCAGGGTGGAATTCACCCCTCAACTTT,CASSLPGWNSPLNF
TRBD1,TRBJ2-2,TRBV14,many,TGTGCCAGCAGCCGGGACAGGGTGAGGACCGGGGAGCTGTTTTTT,CASSRDRVRTGELFF
NA,TRBJ2-7,TRBV5-6,many,TGTGCCAGCAGCTGGAACAGCTACGAGCAGTACTTC,CASSWNSYEQYF
TRBD1,TRBJ2-7,TRBV20-1,many,TGCAGTGCTAGAGACAGGGGGAACTACGAGCAGTACTTC,CSARDRGNYEQYF
NA,TRBJ2-3,TRBV19,NA,TGTGCCAGTAGGATTGGAGATACGCAGTATTTT,CASRIGDTQYF
NA,TRBJ2-7,TRBV5-1,many,TGCGCCAGCAGCCAATCCTCAAGCGAGCAGTACTTC,CASSQSSSEQYF
NA,TRBJ1-3,TRBV5-1,medium-sized,TGCGCCAGCAGCCCCCTCGCTCCCGGAGGAGGAAACACCATATATTTT,CASSPLAPGGGNTIYF
NA,TRBJ2-7,TRBV20-1,many,TGCAGTGCTAGAGGGGACTCCGAAGGGATTTACGAGCAGTACTTC,CSARGDSEGIYEQYF
NA,TRBJ2-4,TRBV5-1,many,TGCGCCAGCAGCTTGGATTCTGGGCTCGAAAACATTCAGTACTTC,CASSLDSGLENIQYF
NA,TRBJ2-7,TRBV14,few,TGTGCCAGCAGGAGTTTCGAGGGAGGCCCCTACGAGCAGTACTTC,CASRSFEGGPYEQYF
TRBD1,TRBJ2-6,TRBV29-1,many,TGCAGCGTTGAAGTGGTCGGACAGGGAAACTCTGGGGCCAACGTCCTGACTTTC,CSVEVVGQGNSGANVLTF
NA,TRBJ2-7,TRBV20-1,many,TGCAGTGCGCCCGCGGGCCGCGGGTACGAGCAGTACTTC,CSAPAGRGYEQYF
NA,TRBJ1-5,TRBV2,many,TGTGCCAGCAGTGCCACGGGCAATCAGCCCCAGCATTTT,CASSATGNQPQHF
TRBD1,TRBJ1-5,TRBV3-1,many,TGTGCCAGCAGCCCGACAGGGGGAGGGAGCAATCAGCCCCAGCATTTT,CASSPTGGGSNQPQHF
NA,TRBJ2-1,TRBV5-1,many,TGCGCCAGCAGCTTAGTAGGGATGACCTACAATGAGCAGTTCTTC,CASSLVGMTYNEQFF
TRBD1,TRBJ1-1,TRBV27,many,TGTGCCAGCAGCCCTCCAGGGGGCGTAGCTTTCTTT,CASSPPGGVAFF
TRBD1,TRBJ1-5,TRBV6-2/TRBV6-3,NA,TGTGCCAGCAGTTACCGGGGACAGGGGAATATGAGACGTAGCAATCAGCCCCAGCATTTT,CASSYRGQGNMRRSNQPQHF
NA,TRBJ1-5,TRBV7-6,few,TGTGCCAGCAGCTTAGCGCTTAGGGGAAGCAATCAGCCCCAGCATTTT,CASSLALRGSNQPQHF
NA,TRBJ1-1,TRBV5-1,many,TGCGCCAGCAGGCCCACGGAGGGGCGCCCGGACACTGAAGCTTTCTTT,CASRPTEGRPDTEAFF
TRBD2,TRBJ2-1,TRBV20-1,many,TGCAGTGCTTCACCCAGGACTAGCGGTTACAATGAGCAGTTCTTC,CSASPRTSGYNEQFF
NA,TRBJ1-3,TRBV7-3,many,TGTGCCAGCAGCTCGGACAGCCCGAACCGAAACACCATATATTTT,CASSSDSPNRNTIYF
NA,TRBJ2-5,TRBV5-5,many,TGTGCCAGCAGCACCCCGGGTCAAGAGACCCAGTACTTC,CASSTPGQETQYF
TRBD1,TRBJ2-7,TRBV29-1,many,TGCAGCGTTCGACAGGGGTCGACCTACGAGCAGTACTTC,CSVRQGSTYEQYF